This T cell receptor beta chain is from a study of memory CD4+ T cells and cytomegalovirus serostatus. At the level of the study: Donors were healthy Belgian adults, 10 or so CMV seropositive and around 23 seronegative.

The sort gate was single viable CD3+CD4+CD8-CD45RO+ cells for memory CD4+ T cells. CD4+ T cells were isolated by positive magnetic selection. This CDR3 is built from 15 residues. Per germline, CDR1 MNHNY and CDR2 SVGAGI (reference sequence). V lost 5 bases and J 4 bases, leaving 17 bases between the germline ends. Repertoires were generated with immunoSEQ multiplex PCR, while TCRdb's copy carries only in-frame clones and drops some. The table includes approximately 52,000 clones, roughly 78% detected once. The TCR comes from an adult in good health and CMV-seronegative. V is TRBV6-6 and J is TRBJ1-1; no reliable D call. The sequenced sample was memory CD4+ T cells from blood. This chain's CDR3 is CASSPTDKGVTEAFF. In DNA form, the CDR3 reads TGTGCCAGCAGTCCAACGGATAAAGGAGTCACTGAAGCTTTCTTT.